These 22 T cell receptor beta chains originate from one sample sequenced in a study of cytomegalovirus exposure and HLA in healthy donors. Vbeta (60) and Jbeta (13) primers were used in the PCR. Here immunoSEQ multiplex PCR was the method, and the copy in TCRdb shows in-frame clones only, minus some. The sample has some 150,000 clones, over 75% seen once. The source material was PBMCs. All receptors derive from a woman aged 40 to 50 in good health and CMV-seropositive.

The chain's CDR3 is CASAAGEFRGQETQYF. The CDR3 DNA reads as TGTGCCAGCGCGGCAGGGGAATTTCGTGGACAAGAGACCCAGTACTTC. V and J are TRBV7-9 and TRBJ2-5; D might be TRBD1 (6 bases). Germline V gene data show CDR1 as SEHNR and CDR2 as FQNEAQ (reference sequence). V was pared by 8 bases and J by 2 bases, with 21 bases between. The CDR3 has 16 residues.

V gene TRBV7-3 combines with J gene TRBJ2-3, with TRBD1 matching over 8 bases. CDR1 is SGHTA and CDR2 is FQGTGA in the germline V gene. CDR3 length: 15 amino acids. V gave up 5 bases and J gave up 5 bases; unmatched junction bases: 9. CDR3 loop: CASSARQGRRDTQYF. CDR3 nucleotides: TGTGCCAGCAGCGCCCGACAGGGGAGGAGAGATACGCAGTATTTT.

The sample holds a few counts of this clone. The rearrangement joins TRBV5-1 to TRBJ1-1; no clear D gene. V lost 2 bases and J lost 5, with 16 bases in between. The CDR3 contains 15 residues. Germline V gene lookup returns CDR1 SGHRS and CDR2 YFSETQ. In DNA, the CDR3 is TGCGCCAGCAGCTTTGAACCAAGGGAGTTAACTGAAGCTTTCTTT. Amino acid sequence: CASSFEPRELTEAFF.

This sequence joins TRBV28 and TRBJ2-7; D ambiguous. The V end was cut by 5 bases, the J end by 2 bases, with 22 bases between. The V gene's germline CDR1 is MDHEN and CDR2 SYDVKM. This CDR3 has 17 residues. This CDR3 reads CASSIVARPRPTYEQYF. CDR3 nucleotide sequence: TGTGCCAGCAGTATTGTGGCCCGTCCTAGGCCCACCTACGAGCAGTACTTC.

Here the CDR3 reads CASSEGLAGETQYF. The CDR3 DNA is TGCGCCAGCAGTGAGGGGCTAGCGGGGGAGACCCAGTACTTC. This chain uses TRBV10-1 with TRBJ2-5, with 9 bases aligning to TRBD2. The germline CDR1 and CDR2 sequences are WNHNN and SYGVQD (reference sequence). This CDR3 region has 14 residues. V shed 2 bases and J 5 bases; nucleotides not matched to a gene: 3.

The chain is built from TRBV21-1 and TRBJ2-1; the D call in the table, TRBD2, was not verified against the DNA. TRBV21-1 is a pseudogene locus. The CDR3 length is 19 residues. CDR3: CASSKALGKGRGIPNEQFF. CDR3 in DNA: TGTGCCAGCAGCAAAGCGCTTGGCAAAGGAAGAGGAATCCCCAATGAGCAGTTCTTC.

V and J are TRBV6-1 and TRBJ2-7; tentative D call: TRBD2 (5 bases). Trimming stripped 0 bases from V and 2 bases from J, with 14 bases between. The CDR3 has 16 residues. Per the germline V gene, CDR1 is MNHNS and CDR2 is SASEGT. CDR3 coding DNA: TGTGCCAGCAGTGAAGCACCGGGGAAGGCAGCCTACGAGCAGTACTTC. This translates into CASSEAPGKAAYEQYF.

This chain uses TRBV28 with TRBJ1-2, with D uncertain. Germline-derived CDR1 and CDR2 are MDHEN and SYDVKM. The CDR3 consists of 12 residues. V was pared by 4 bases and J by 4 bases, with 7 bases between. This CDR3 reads CASSSNRYGYTF. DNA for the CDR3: TGTGCCAGCAGTTCTAACCGCTATGGCTACACCTTC.

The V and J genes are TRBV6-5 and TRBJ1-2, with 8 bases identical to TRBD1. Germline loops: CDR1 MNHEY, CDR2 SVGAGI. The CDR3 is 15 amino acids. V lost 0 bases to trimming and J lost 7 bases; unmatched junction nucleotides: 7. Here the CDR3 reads CASSYSSGGASGYTF. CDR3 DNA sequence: TGTGCCAGCAGTTACTCTTCAGGGGGCGCTTCTGGCTACACCTTC.

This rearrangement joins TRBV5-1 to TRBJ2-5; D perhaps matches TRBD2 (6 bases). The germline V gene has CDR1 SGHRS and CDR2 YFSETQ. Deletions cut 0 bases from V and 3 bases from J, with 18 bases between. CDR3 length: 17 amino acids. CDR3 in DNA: TGCGCCAGCAGCTTGGGCCTCCCTGGCGCGGGAAAAGAGACCCAGTACTTC. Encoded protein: CASSLGLPGAGKETQYF.

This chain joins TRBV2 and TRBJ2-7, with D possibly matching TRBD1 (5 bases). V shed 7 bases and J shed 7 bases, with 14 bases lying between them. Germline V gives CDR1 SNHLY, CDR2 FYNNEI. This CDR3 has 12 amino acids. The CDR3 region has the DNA TGTGCCAGCACGGCAGGGCTATTGGAGCAGTACTTC. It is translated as CASTAGLLEQYF.

The CDR3 nucleotides read TGCGCCAGCAGCCGGACCACTAGCGGGAGCAATGAGCAGTTCTTC. As protein: CASSRTTSGSNEQFF. J is TRBJ2-1 and V is TRBV5-1; 11 bases agree with TRBD2. CDR1 SGHRS and CDR2 YFSETQ come from the germline V gene. The J segment lost 6 bases and the V segment lost 4 bases, leaving 6 bases of the junction unmatched. CDR3 length equals 15 residues.

DNA of the CDR3: TGCGCCAGCAGCCCAGGACTAGCGGGAGTAGCAGATACGCAGTATTTT. Its translation: CASSPGLAGVADTQYF. The chain combines TRBV5-1 with TRBJ2-3, with 13 bases that match TRBD2. The V gene end was trimmed by 4 bases and the J gene end by 4 bases; junction bases not matched to a gene: 6. Germline loops: CDR1 SGHRS, CDR2 YFSETQ. The CDR3 has 16 amino acids.

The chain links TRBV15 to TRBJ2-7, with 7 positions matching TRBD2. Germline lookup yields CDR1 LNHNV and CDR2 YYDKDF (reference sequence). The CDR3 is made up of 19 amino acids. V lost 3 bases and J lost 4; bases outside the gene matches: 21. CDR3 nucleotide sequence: TGTGCCACCAGCAGCTCGGCGGTGGGCGGGAGTCGGGGAAAGTACGAGCAGTACTTC. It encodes CATSSSAVGGSRGKYEQYF. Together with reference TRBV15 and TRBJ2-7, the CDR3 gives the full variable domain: DAMVIQNPRYQVTQFGKPVTLSCSQTLNHNVMYWYQQKSSQAPKLLFHYYDKDFNNEADTPDNFQSRRPNTSFCFLDIRSPGLGDTAMYLCATSSSAVGGSRGKYEQYFGPGTRLTVT.

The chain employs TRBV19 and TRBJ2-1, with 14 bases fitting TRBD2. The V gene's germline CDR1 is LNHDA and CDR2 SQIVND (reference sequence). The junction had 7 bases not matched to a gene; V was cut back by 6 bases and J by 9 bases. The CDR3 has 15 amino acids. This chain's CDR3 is CASSRLAGGPSEQFF. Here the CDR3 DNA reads TGTGCCAGTAGCCGACTAGCGGGAGGGCCCTCTGAGCAGTTCTTC.

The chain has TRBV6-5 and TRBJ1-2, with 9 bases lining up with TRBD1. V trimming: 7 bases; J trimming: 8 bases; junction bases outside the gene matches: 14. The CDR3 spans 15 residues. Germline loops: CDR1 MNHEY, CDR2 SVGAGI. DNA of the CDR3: TGTGCCAGCACTCAGGACAGGGGCTCAAACGGGGGCTACACCTTC. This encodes CASTQDRGSNGGYTF.

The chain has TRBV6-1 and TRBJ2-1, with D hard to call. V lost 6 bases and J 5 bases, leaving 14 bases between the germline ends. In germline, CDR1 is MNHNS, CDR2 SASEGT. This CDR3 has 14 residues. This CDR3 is CASSWVGWNNEQFF. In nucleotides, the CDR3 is TGTGCCAGCAGCTGGGTGGGCTGGAACAATGAGCAGTTCTTC.

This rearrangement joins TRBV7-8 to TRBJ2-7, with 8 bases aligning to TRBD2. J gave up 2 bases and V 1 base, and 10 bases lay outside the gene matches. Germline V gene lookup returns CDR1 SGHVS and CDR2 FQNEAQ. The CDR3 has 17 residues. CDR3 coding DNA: TGTGCCAGCAGCTTAGAGACCCGACTAGCGACCCCCTACGAGCAGTACTTC. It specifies CASSLETRLATPYEQYF.

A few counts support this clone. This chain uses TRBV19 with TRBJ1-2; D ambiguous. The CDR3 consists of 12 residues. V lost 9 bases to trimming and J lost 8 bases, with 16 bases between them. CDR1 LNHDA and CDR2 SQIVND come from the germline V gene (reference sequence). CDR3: CASTSPVRGYTF. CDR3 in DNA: TGTGCCAGCACCTCACCCGTGAGGGGCTACACCTTC.

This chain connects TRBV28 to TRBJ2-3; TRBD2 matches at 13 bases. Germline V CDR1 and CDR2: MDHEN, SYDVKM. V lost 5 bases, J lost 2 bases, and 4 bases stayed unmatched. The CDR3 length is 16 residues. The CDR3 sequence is CASSTGTSGATDTQYF. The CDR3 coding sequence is TGTGCCAGCAGTACCGGGACTAGCGGGGCCACAGATACGCAGTATTTT.

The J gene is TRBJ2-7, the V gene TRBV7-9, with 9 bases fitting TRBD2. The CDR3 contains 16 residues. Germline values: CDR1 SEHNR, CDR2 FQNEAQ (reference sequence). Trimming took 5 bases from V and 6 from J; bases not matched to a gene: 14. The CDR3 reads CASSPEPLAGAPEQYF. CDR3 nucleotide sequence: TGTGCCAGCAGCCCAGAGCCCTTAGCGGGAGCACCCGAGCAGTACTTC.

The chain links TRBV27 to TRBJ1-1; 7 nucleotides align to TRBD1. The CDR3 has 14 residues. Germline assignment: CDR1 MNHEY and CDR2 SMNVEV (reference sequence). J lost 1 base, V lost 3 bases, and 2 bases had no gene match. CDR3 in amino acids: CASSFRTGNTEAFF. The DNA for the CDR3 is TGTGCCAGCAGTTTCAGGACAGGGAACACTGAAGCTTTCTTT.